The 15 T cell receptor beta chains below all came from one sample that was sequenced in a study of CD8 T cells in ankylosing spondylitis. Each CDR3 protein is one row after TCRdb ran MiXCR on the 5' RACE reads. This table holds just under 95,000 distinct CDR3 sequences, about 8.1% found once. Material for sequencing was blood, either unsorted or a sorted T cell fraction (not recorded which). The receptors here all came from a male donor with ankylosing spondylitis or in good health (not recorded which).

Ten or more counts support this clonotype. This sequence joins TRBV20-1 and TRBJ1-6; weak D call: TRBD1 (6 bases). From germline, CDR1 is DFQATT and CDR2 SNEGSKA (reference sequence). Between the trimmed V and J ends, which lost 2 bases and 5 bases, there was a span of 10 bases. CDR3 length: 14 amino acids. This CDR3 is CSARRQGNNSPLHF. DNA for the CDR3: TGCAGTGCTAGAAGGCAGGGGAATAATTCACCCCTCCACTTT.

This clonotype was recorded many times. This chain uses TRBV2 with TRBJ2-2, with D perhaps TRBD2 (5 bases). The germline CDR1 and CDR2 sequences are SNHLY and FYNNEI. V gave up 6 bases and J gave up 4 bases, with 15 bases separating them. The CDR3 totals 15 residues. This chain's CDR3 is CASRDYKDPTGELFF. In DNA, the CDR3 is TGTGCCAGCAGAGACTACAAGGACCCCACCGGGGAGCTGTTTTTT.

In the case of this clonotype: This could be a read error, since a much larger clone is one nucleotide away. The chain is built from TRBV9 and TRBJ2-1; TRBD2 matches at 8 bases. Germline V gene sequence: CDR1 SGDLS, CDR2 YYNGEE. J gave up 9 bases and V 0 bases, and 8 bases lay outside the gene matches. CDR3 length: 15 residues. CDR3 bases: TGTGCCAGCAGCGTAGACGGGGGGGCTAGCTGTGAGCAGTTCTTC. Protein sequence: CASSVDGGASCEQFF.

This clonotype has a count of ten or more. For the CDR3, the DNA is TGTGCCAGCAGAAATTGGGGTTTCAGGTCCTCCTACGAGCAGTACTTC. It translates to CASRNWGFRSSYEQYF. The genes are TRBV28 and TRBJ2-7; D is unclear. The germline V gene has CDR1 MDHEN and CDR2 SYDVKM. The CDR3 runs 16 residues. The V gene lost 6 bases and the J gene lost 0 bases, with 18 bases spanning the gap.

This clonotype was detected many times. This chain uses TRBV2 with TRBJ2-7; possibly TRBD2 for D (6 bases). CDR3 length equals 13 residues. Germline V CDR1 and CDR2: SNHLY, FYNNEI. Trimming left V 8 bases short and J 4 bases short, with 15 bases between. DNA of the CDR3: TGTGCCAGCGGGGGAGGTGTACATTACGAGCAGTACTTC. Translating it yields CASGGGVHYEQYF. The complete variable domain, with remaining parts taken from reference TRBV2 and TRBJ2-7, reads EPEVTQTPSHQVTQMGQEVILRCVPISNHLYFYWYRQILGQKVEFLVSFYNNEISEKSEIFDDQFSVERPDGSNFTLKIRSTKLEDSAMYFCASGGGVHYEQYFGPGTRLTVT.

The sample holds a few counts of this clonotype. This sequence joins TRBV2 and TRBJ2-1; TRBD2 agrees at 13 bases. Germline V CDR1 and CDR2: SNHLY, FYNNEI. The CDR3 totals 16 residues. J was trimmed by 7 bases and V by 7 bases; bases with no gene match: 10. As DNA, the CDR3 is TGTGCCAGCAACCTCCCGACTAGCGGGGGGCGGAATGAGCAGTTCTTC. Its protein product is CASNLPTSGGRNEQFF.

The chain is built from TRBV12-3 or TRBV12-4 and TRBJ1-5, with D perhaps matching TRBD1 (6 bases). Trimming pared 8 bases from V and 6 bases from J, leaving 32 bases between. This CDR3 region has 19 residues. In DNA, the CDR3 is TGTGCCAGCGGAAATAGGGGGTCGACAGGCCCATCACAGGGTCAGCCCCAGCATTTT. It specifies CASGNRGSTGPSQGQPQHF.

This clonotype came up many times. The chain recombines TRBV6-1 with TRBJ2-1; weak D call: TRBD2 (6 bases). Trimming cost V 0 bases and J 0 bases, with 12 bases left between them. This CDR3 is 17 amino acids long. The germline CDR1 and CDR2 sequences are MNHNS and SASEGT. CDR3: CASSEAGLLSSYNEQFF. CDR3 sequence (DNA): TGTGCCAGCAGTGAAGCGGGACTCCTAAGCTCCTACAATGAGCAGTTCTTC.

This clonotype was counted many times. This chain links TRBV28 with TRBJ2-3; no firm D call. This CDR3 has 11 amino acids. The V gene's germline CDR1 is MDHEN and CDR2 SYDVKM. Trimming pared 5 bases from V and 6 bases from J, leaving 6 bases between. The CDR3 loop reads CASSTRDTQYF. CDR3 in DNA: TGTGCCAGCAGTACCAGGGATACGCAGTATTTT.

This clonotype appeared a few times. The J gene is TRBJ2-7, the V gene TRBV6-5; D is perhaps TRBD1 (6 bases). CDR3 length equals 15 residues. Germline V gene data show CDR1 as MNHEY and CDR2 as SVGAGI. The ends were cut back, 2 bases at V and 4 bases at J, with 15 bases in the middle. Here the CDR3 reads CASSYTAGDTYEQYF. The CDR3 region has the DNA TGTGCCAGCAGTTACACGGCAGGGGATACGTACGAGCAGTACTTC.

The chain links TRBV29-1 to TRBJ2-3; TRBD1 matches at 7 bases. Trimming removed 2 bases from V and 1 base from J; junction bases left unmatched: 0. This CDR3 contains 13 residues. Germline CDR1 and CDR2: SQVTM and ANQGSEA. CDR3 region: CSVEQGGTDTQYF. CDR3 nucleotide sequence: TGCAGCGTTGAACAGGGGGGCACAGATACGCAGTATTTT.

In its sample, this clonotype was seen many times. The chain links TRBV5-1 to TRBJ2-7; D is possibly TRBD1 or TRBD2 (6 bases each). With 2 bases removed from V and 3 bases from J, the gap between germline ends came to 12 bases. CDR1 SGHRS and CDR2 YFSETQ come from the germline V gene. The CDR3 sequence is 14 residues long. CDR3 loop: CASSFSGGYYEQYF. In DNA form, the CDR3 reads TGCGCCAGCAGCTTTTCCGGGGGCTACTACGAGCAGTACTTC.

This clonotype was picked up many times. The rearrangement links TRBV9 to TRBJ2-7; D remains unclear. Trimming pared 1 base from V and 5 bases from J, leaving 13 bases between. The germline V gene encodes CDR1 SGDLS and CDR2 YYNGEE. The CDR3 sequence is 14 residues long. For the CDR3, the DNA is TGTGCCAGCAGCGTAAGATGGGAATCCAACGAGCAGTACTTC. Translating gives CASSVRWESNEQYF.

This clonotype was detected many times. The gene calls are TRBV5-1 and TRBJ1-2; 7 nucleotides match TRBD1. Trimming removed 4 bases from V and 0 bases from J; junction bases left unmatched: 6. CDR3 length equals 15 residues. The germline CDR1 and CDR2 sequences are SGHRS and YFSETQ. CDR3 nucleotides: TGCGCCAGCAGCCCACCGACAGGGACTAACTATGGCTACACCTTC. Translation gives CASSPPTGTNYGYTF. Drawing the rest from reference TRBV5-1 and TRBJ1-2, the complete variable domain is KAGVTQTPRYLIKTRGQQVTLSCSPISGHRSVSWYQQTPGQGLQFLFEYFSETQRNKGNFPGRFSGRQFSNSRSEMNVSTLELGDSALYLCASSPPTGTNYGYTFGSGTRLTVV.

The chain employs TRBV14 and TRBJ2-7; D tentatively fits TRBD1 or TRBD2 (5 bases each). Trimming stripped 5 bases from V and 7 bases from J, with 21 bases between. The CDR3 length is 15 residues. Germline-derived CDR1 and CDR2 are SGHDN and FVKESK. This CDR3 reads CASSTQGREYVEQYF. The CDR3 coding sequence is TGTGCCAGCAGCACCCAGGGACGTGAGTACGTTGAGCAGTACTTC.